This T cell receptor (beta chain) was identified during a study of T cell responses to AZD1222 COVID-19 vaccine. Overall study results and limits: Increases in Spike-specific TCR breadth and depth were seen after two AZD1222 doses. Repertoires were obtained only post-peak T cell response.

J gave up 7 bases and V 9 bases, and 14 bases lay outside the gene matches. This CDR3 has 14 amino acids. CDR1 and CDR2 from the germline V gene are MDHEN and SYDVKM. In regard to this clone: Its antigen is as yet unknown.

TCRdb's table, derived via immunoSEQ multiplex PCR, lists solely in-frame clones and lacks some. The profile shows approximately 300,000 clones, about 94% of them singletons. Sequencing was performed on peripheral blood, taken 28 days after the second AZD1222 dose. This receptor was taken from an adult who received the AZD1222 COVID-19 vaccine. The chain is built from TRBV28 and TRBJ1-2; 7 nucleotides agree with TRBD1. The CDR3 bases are TGTGCCAGTTACCCGGGGGGGTCAGGGGGTGGCTACACCTTC. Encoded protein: CASYPGGSGGGYTF.